Listed below are T cell receptor beta chains from one sample, sequenced in a study of OX40 agonist ivuxolimab in advanced cancers. The assay was immunoSEQ multiplex PCR, and TCRdb's table has in-frame clones only and misses some. The sample contains 90,000 to 95,000 clones, approximately 87% of which appear only once. Sequences were derived from CD4+ or CD8+ T cells sorted from blood, sampled in a trial of the OX40 agonist ivuxolimab. These receptors were collected from an adult with an advanced solid tumor such as melanoma, head and neck, liver or kidney cancer. Each CDR3 is given with its conserved first and last residue. A D gene is named only where the DNA matches it firmly. Clone sizes are given selectively: once, few, many, or a class where the clone is expanded.

clone_size	cdr3_length	v_call	d_call	j_call	cdr3_aa	cdr3_nt
-	15	TRBV30	-	TRBJ2-6	CAWRVGVGGANVLTF	TGTGCCTGGAGAGTCGGGGTTGGTGGGGCCAACGTCCTGACTTTC
-	13	TRBV6-1	TRBD1	TRBJ2-5	CASSWTGQETQYF	TGTGCCAGCAGTTGGACAGGCCAAGAGACCCAGTACTTC
-	16	TRBV5-7	TRBD2	TRBJ2-1	CASSLYNGRANNEQFF	TGTGCCAGCAGCTTGTATAACGGGAGGGCCAACAATGAGCAGTTCTTC
-	14	TRBV7-2	-	TRBJ1-2	CASSLQVTNYGYTF	TGTGCCAGCAGCCTCCAGGTGACTAACTATGGCTACACCTTC
few	14	TRBV19	TRBD1	TRBJ2-2	CASRQTGGTGELFF	TGTGCCAGTCGTCAGACAGGGGGGACCGGGGAGCTGTTTTTT
-	16	TRBV7-6	-	TRBJ2-1	CASSLRRTNLAYEQFF	TGTGCCAGCAGCTTAAGGCGGACGAACTTGGCCTATGAGCAGTTCTTC
-	13	TRBV5-5	-	TRBJ2-7	CASSLTGFNEQYF	TGTGCCAGCAGCCTTACAGGGTTCAACGAGCAGTACTTC
-	15	TRBV27	TRBD1	TRBJ2-5	CASSHRQGGQETQYF	TGTGCCAGCAGTCACCGACAGGGGGGCCAAGAGACCCAGTACTTC
-	15	TRBV2	TRBD2	TRBJ2-2	CASTRLASNTGELFF	TGTGCCAGCACTCGACTAGCGTCGAACACCGGGGAGCTGTTTTTT
-	14	TRBV7-9	-	TRBJ1-1	CASSLAQVNTEAFF	TGTGCCAGCAGCTTAGCCCAGGTGAACACTGAAGCTTTCTTT
-	12	TRBV6-5	-	TRBJ1-2	CASSYTGQGYTF	TGTGCCAGCAGTTACACGGGGCAAGGCTACACCTTC
-	18	TRBV27	TRBD2	TRBJ2-4	CASSLSISREVAKNIQYF	TGTGCCAGCAGTTTATCAATTTCGCGGGAGGTAGCCAAAAACATTCAGTACTTC
-	13	TRBV9	-	TRBJ1-1	CASSVAIDRWPFF	TGTGCCAGCAGCGTAGCGATAGACAGGTGGCCTTTCTTT
-	14	TRBV19	-	TRBJ1-1	CASSIEGPNTEAFF	TGTGCCAGTAGTATAGAGGGGCCGAACACTGAAGCTTTCTTT
-	16	TRBV14	-	TRBJ2-3	CASSQDPGVRTDTQYF	TGTGCCAGCAGCCAAGATCCGGGAGTCCGCACAGATACGCAGTATTTT
once	14	TRBV5-1	TRBD2	TRBJ2-3	CASSGTSGTDTQYF	TGCGCCAGCAGCGGGACTAGCGGCACAGATACGCAGTATTTT
few	15	TRBV6-5	-	TRBJ2-2	CASSYDRGILGELFF	TGTGCCAGCAGTTACGACCGCGGGATTCTCGGGGAGCTGTTTTTT
-	15	TRBV5-1	-	TRBJ2-5	CASSLLGTGEETQYF	TGCGCCAGCAGCTTGCTAGGGACGGGGGAAGAGACCCAGTACTTC
-	14	TRBV25-1	-	TRBJ1-3	CASSSWGTGNTIYF	TGTGCCAGCAGTAGTTGGGGCACTGGAAACACCATATATTTT
-	20	TRBV7-8	TRBD1	TRBJ1-5	CASSLVSLWTGEVESQPQHF	TGTGCCAGCAGCTTAGTCTCGCTATGGACAGGGGAAGTGGAAAGTCAGCCCCAGCATTTT
-	13	TRBV9	-	TRBJ2-2	CASSVGPTGELFF	TGTGCCAGCAGCGTAGGTCCGACCGGGGAGCTGTTTTTT
few	17	TRBV11-3	TRBD2	TRBJ2-1	CASSQDPGLAPLGEQFF	TGTGCCAGCAGCCAAGACCCGGGACTAGCACCGTTAGGTGAGCAGTTCTTC
-	14	TRBV28	TRBD2	TRBJ2-5	CASSQRDGGETQYF	TGTGCCAGCAGCCAGCGGGACGGTGGAGAGACCCAGTACTTC
-	13	TRBV6-5	-	TRBJ1-1	CASSWDTNTEAFF	TGTGCCAGCAGTTGGGACACTAACACTGAAGCTTTCTTT
-	14	TRBV5-8	TRBD1	TRBJ1-1	CASTRGQGGTEAFF	TGTGCCAGCACGCGGGGACAGGGGGGCACTGAAGCTTTCTTT
-	16	TRBV4-2	TRBD2	TRBJ2-7	CASSQDERGSSYEQYF	TGTGCCAGCAGCCAAGATGAGCGGGGAAGCTCCTACGAGCAGTACTTC
-	14	TRBV5-1	-	TRBJ2-2	CASSLAEVRGELFF	TGCGCCAGCAGCTTGGCGGAGGTCCGGGGGGAGCTGTTTTTT
-	16	TRBV6-6	TRBD1	TRBJ2-6	CASSHPQGTGANVLTF	TGTGCCAGCAGCCACCCACAGGGGACTGGGGCCAACGTCCTGACTTTC
-	16	TRBV5-1	-	TRBJ2-3	CASSLALPTGTDTQYF	TGCGCCAGCAGCTTGGCCCTACCAACGGGAACAGATACGCAGTATTTT
-	15	TRBV5-6	-	TRBJ2-5	CASSLPGVGQETQYF	TGTGCCAGCAGCTTGCCGGGGGTCGGACAAGAGACCCAGTACTTC
-	16	TRBV5-4	TRBD1	TRBJ2-6	CASSPKTGIGANVLTF	TGTGCCAGCAGCCCAAAGACAGGGATTGGGGCCAACGTCCTGACTTTC
-	16	TRBV19	-	TRBJ1-6	CASSIQDGPYNSPLHF	TGTGCCAGTAGTATTCAAGACGGGCCCTATAATTCACCCCTCCACTTT
once	11	TRBV6-1	-	TRBJ2-7	CASRRLEEQYF	TGTGCCAGCAGGCGCTTGGAAGAGCAGTACTTC
-	16	TRBV5-4	TRBD1	TRBJ2-5	CAGSSLGQGFAETQYF	TGTGCCGGCAGCAGCTTGGGACAGGGTTTTGCAGAGACCCAGTACTTC
-	14	TRBV11-3	TRBD2	TRBJ2-5	CASSFPSGKETQYF	TGTGCCAGCAGCTTCCCTAGCGGTAAAGAGACCCAGTACTTC
-	16	TRBV10-1	-	TRBJ2-3	CASSSPPGLNTDTQYF	TGCGCCAGCAGTTCTCCCCCGGGACTGAACACAGATACGCAGTATTTT
-	10	TRBV10-2	-	TRBJ2-1	CASGVVEQFF	TGCGCCAGCGGGGTGGTTGAGCAGTTCTTC
-	14	TRBV28	TRBD1	TRBJ1-4	CASSEGGSYEKLFF	TGTGCCAGCAGTGAAGGGGGCTCCTACGAAAAACTGTTTTTT
-	15	TRBV25-1	-	TRBJ1-1	CASREPTGNFAEAFF	TGTGCCAGCAGGGAGCCAACAGGGAATTTCGCTGAAGCTTTCTTT
-	14	TRBV7-9	TRBD1	TRBJ1-1	CASSLVGQTVEAFF	TGTGCCAGCAGCTTAGTGGGACAGACGGTTGAAGCTTTCTTT
-	15	TRBV19	TRBD1	TRBJ2-3	CASSMDRNPTDTQYF	TGTGCCAGTAGTATGGACAGGAACCCCACAGATACGCAGTATTTT
-	13	TRBV27	-	TRBJ2-7	CASSFLGSYEQYF	TGTGCCAGCAGTTTCCTAGGCAGCTACGAGCAGTACTTC
-	13	TRBV2	-	TRBJ2-7	CASSVSSVYEQYF	TGTGCCAGCAGTGTCTCTTCAGTATACGAGCAGTACTTC
-	11	TRBV20-1	-	TRBJ2-1	CSASGINEQFF	TGCAGTGCTAGTGGTATCAATGAGCAGTTCTTC
-	12	TRBV30	TRBD1	TRBJ1-1	CAQGQGKTEAFF	TGTGCCCAGGGACAGGGGAAAACTGAAGCTTTCTTT
-	15	TRBV5-4	-	TRBJ2-5	CASSLESDPQETQYF	TGTGCCAGCAGCTTGGAGTCGGACCCGCAAGAGACCCAGTACTTC
-	15	TRBV7-2	-	TRBJ2-1	CASSSRQRLNNEQFF	TGTGCCAGCAGCTCCCGACAGCGCCTTAACAATGAGCAGTTCTTC
-	15	TRBV11-3	TRBD2	TRBJ2-1	CASSLRTSGNNEQFF	TGTGCCAGCAGCTTAAGGACTAGCGGCAACAATGAGCAGTTCTTC